This TCR beta chain emerged from a study of shared T cell receptors in the human thymus. Repertoires were generated with immunoSEQ multiplex PCR, while TCRdb's copy carries only in-frame clones and drops some. This repertoire shows hundreds of thousands of clones, 88% found once; its top ten account for approximately 0.01%. V was pared by 8 bases and J by 4 bases, with 9 bases between. The length of the CDR3 is 12 residues. Germline CDR1 reads MGHDK; CDR2 reads SYGVNS. This sample was shared with a second study, whose subject was human thymus T cells.

The specimen sequenced was thymocytes. This rearrangement joins TRBV25-1 to TRBJ2-1; tentative D call: TRBD2 (5 bases). The receptor was derived from a boy under two years old with a congenital heart defect. The CDR3 DNA reads as TGTGCCAGCGGGAGCAGTTACAATGAGCAGTTCTTC. This codes for CASGSSYNEQFF.